By share of the sample, the clone carrying this T cell receptor (beta chain) is medium-sized. Its specificity is not known. Described treatment: roughly 11-day PBMC culture with coronavirus spike peptide pools or control peptides (ViraFEST assay). The data stem from a study of vaccination and CD4 T cells after COVID-19. The Oncomine TCR Beta short-read assay was what sequenced the DNA obtained from cultured CD4+ T cells. The template was genomic DNA from cultured CD4+ T cells. One entry per CDR3 protein, called by TCRdb with MiXCR from the PCR reads. Seen here are about 15,000 distinct CDR3 sequences, approximately 50% observed once, and the top ten hold roughly 4.4%. Deletions cut 6 bases from V and 3 bases from J, with 15 bases between. CDR1 is MNHNS, CDR2 SASEGT, per germline. The CDR3 is made up of 15 amino acids.

This chain joins TRBV6-1 and TRBJ1-5; D is possibly TRBD1 (6 bases). The sequence derives from a human donor who had recovered from COVID-19. The material was CD4+ T cells from blood, cultured in vitro, obtained before SARS-CoV-2 vaccination. CDR3 loop: CASRVPGQLNQPQHF. CDR3 bases: TGTGCCAGCAGAGTGCCGGGACAACTCAATCAGCCCCAGCATTTT.